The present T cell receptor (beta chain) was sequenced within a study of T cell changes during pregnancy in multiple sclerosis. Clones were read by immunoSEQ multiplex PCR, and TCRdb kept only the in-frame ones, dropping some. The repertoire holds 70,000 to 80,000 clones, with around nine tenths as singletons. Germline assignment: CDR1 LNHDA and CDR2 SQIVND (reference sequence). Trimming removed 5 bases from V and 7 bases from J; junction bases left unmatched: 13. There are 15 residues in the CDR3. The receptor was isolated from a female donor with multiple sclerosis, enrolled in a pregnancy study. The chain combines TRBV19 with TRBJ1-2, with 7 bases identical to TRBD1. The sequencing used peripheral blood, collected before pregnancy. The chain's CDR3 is CASSATGIGEGGYTF. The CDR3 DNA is TGTGCCAGTAGTGCGACAGGGATAGGGGAAGGTGGCTACACCTTC.